A single sample gave rise to the 7 T cell receptor beta chains below, sequenced in a study of OX40 agonist ivuxolimab in advanced cancers. TCRdb keeps only in-frame clones here, not all; method: immunoSEQ multiplex PCR. The sample includes approximately 70,000 clones, under 95% of them seen just once. Sequences were derived from CD4+ or CD8+ T cells sorted from blood, sampled in a trial of the OX40 agonist ivuxolimab. These receptors were collected from an adult with an advanced solid tumor such as melanoma, head and neck, liver or kidney cancer.

The V call is TRBV28, the J call TRBJ2-5; D gene unclear. CDR3 length equals 11 residues. CDR1 and CDR2 from the germline V gene are MDHEN and SYDVKM. With 10 bases removed from V and 5 bases from J, the gap between germline ends came to 11 bases. CDR3 region: CATYTRETQYF. In nucleotides, the CDR3 is TGTGCCACTTACACACGGGAGACCCAGTACTTC.

The chain combines TRBV5-8 with TRBJ2-7, with a weak D call TRBD1 (6 bases). This CDR3 contains 15 residues. Germline CDR1 is SGHTS and CDR2 is YDEGEE. V lost 1 base to trimming and J lost 2 bases, with 13 bases between them. The CDR3 sequence is CASSLSPGVTYEQYF. The CDR3 DNA sequence: TGTGCCAGCAGCTTGTCCCCAGGGGTTACCTACGAGCAGTACTTC.

The rearrangement uses TRBV2 and TRBJ2-1, with a tentative D call TRBD1 (6 bases). The V gene lost 3 bases and the J gene lost 0 bases, with 18 bases spanning the gap. Looked up from germline, CDR1 is SNHLY and CDR2 is FYNNEI. The CDR3 is 18 residues long. CDR3 in amino acids: CASSDLVQGMSSYNEQFF. The CDR3 DNA is TGTGCCAGCAGTGACCTCGTTCAGGGGATGAGCTCCTACAATGAGCAGTTCTTC.

The rearrangement links TRBV5-4 to TRBJ2-7; unclear D gene. Germline values: CDR1 SGHNT, CDR2 YYREEE (reference sequence). This CDR3 spans 12 amino acids. Trimming took off 2 bases at V and 5 bases at J, with 8 bases between the two ends. The CDR3 region is CASSFGSDEQYF. The CDR3 DNA reads TGTGCCAGCAGCTTTGGAAGCGACGAGCAGTACTTC.

The gene calls are TRBV11-3 and TRBJ1-1; TRBD1 matches at 8 bases. The CDR3 is 15 residues long. Germline V gene sequence: CDR1 SGHNT, CDR2 YENEEA. Trimming at V came to 6 bases and at J to 1 base, leaving 7 bases not matched to a gene. Here the CDR3 DNA reads TGTGCCAGCAGTTCACTCACAGGGGGGAACACTGAAGCTTTCTTT. This sequence encodes CASSSLTGGNTEAFF.

This sequence joins TRBV4-3 and TRBJ2-3; perhaps TRBD1 as D (6 bases). V lost 4 bases to trimming and J lost 4 bases, with 18 bases between them. CDR1 LGHNA and CDR2 YSLEER come from the germline V gene. The CDR3 is made up of 16 amino acids. Here the CDR3 reads CASSPGTKRNSDTQYF. CDR3 DNA sequence: TGCGCCAGCAGCCCCGGGACAAAAAGGAATTCAGATACGCAGTATTTT.

The gene calls are TRBV15 and TRBJ1-2; no clear D gene. The germline gives CDR1 LNHNV, CDR2 YYDKDF (reference sequence). This CDR3 is built from 15 residues. The V and J ends lost 0 bases and 8 bases respectively, with 16 bases between them. CDR3 amino acids: CATSRERLRGLGYTF. CDR3 coding DNA: TGTGCCACCAGCAGAGAACGGCTCCGCGGACTAGGCTACACCTTC.